Below, 26 T cell receptor beta chains from the same sample are listed, as sequenced in a study of vaccination and CD4 T cells after COVID-19 (dated by TCRdb to the early 2020s). What this sample's treatment or condition label stands for: approximately 11-day PBMC culture with coronavirus spike peptide pools or control peptides (ViraFEST assay). The antigens these receptors bind are not known. To prepare the library, PCR was applied. For sequencing, an Illumina iSeq 100 was employed. TCR sequencing of DNA from cultured CD4+ T cells used the Oncomine TCR Beta short-read assay at the Johns Hopkins FTIC core. In TCRdb, the public reads were trimmed at Q25 with fastp and aligned with MiXCR, with productive beta chains retained. Duplicate CDR3 protein sequences are folded into a single record with the most common DNA and genes. A total of some 15,000 distinct CDR3 sequences appear in this sample, roughly 36% of them only once. The ten largest account for approximately 23% of the sample.

The specimen was CD4+ T cells from blood, cultured in vitro, collected before SARS-CoV-2 vaccination. Receptor source: a human donor who received a COVID-19 vaccine.

The chain has TRBV5-4 and TRBJ1-1, with D uncertain. Trimming stripped 1 base from V and 2 bases from J, with 3 bases between. The CDR3 extends over 12 amino acids. Per the germline V gene, CDR1 is SGHNT and CDR2 is YYREEE (reference sequence). The CDR3 region is CASSLINTEAFF. In DNA, the CDR3 is TGTGCCAGCAGCTTGATCAACACTGAAGCTTTCTTT. The full variable domain, rest sourced from reference TRBV5-4 and TRBJ1-1, is ETGVTQSPTHLIKTRGQQVTLRCSSQSGHNTVSWYQQALGQGPQFIFQYYREEENGRGNFPPRFSGLQFPNYSSELNVNALELDDSALYLCASSLINTEAFFGQGTRLTVV.

A few counts support this clonotype. V is TRBV7-6 and J is TRBJ2-7, with TRBD2 matching over 7 bases. The CDR3 runs to 15 residues. Trimming at V came to 4 bases and at J to 4 bases, leaving 10 bases not matched to a gene. Germline CDR1 SGHVS, CDR2 FNYEAQ. CDR3 bases: TGTGCCAGCAGCTCCACCTCATTGGGGGGGTACGAGCAGTACTTC. Its protein product is CASSSTSLGGYEQYF.

The chain uses TRBV5-1 and TRBJ1-1; the D gene is possibly TRBD1 (6 bases). V was clipped by 1 base and J by 4 bases, with 8 bases between them. The CDR3 is 13 amino acids. CDR1 and CDR2 from the germline V gene are SGHRS and YFSETQ. The CDR3 bases are TGCGCCAGCAGCTTGCGAGGGGGCACTGAAGCTTTCTTT. Protein sequence: CASSLRGGTEAFF.

The chain uses TRBV6-5 and TRBJ1-1; D gene unclear. There are 14 residues in the CDR3. Trimming took 2 bases from V and 5 from J, leaving 12 bases between them. The germline gives CDR1 MNHEY, CDR2 SVGAGI. The CDR3 nucleotides are TGTGCCAGCAGTTACGTCGACGTGTCGACTGAAGCTTTCTTT. Residues: CASSYVDVSTEAFF.

The chain couples TRBV6-2 or TRBV6-3 to TRBJ1-1; no firm D call. The CDR3 has 17 amino acids. Trimming left V 4 bases short and J 1 base short, with 19 bases between. Per the germline V gene, CDR1 is MNHEY and CDR2 is SVGEGT. The CDR3 DNA reads TGTGCCAGCAGTTTGATTTATGTCGGGGTGGAGAACACTGAAGCTTTCTTT. Translation: CASSLIYVGVENTEAFF.

Here the CDR3 reads CASSAGGPKTQYF. The CDR3 DNA sequence: TGCGCCAGCAGTGCGGGGGGCCCCAAGACGCAGTATTTT. The chain uses TRBV10-1 and TRBJ2-3; D is possibly TRBD2 (7 bases). This CDR3 is 13 amino acids long. Germline CDR1 and CDR2: WNHNN and SYGVQD (reference sequence). Trimming removed 4 bases at V and 9 bases at J, with 14 bases between.

The rearrangement joins TRBV6-5 to TRBJ1-6; D may be TRBD1 (6 bases). Per germline, CDR1 MNHEY and CDR2 SVGAGI. Between the trimmed V and J ends, which lost 1 base and 7 bases, there was a span of 11 bases. The CDR3 loop spans 15 amino acids. As DNA, the CDR3 is TGTGCCAGCAGTTACTTGCGACAGGCAAATTCACCCCTCCACTTT. It specifies CASSYLRQANSPLHF.

The chain is built from TRBV10-2 and TRBJ1-1; no reliable D call. Germline values: CDR1 WSHSY, CDR2 SAAADI. This CDR3 spans 13 amino acids. The V end was cut by 3 bases, the J end by 6 bases, with 11 bases between. CDR3 coding DNA: TGCGCCAGCAGTGACTCGGGGAGGGCTGAAGCTTTCTTT. Translation: CASSDSGRAEAFF.

The J gene is TRBJ2-5, the V gene TRBV14; 7 bases align to TRBD1. Trimming removed 3 bases from V and 1 base from J; junction bases left unmatched: 5. CDR1 and CDR2 (germline): SGHDN, FVKESK. The CDR3 totals 15 residues. The CDR3 DNA is TGTGCCAGCAGCCATGACAGGGCTACCCAAGAGACCCAGTACTTC. This encodes CASSHDRATQETQYF. Based on the CDR3 plus reference TRBV14 and TRBJ2-5, the full variable domain is EAGVTQFPSHSVIEKGQTVTLRCDPISGHDNLYWYRRVMGKEIKFLLHFVKESKQDESGMPNNRFLAERTGGTYSTLKVQPAELEDSGVYFCASSHDRATQETQYFGPGTRLLVL.

There are a few counts of this clonotype. This chain connects TRBV6-4 to TRBJ1-6; TRBD1 agrees at 7 bases. The V segment lost 6 bases and the J segment 7 bases; nucleotides outside the gene matches: 12. The CDR3 extends over 16 amino acids. Germline assignment: CDR1 MRHNA and CDR2 SNTAGT. For the CDR3, the DNA is TGTGCCAGCAGCAAAGGGGAGTCAGGGGGGAATTCACCCCTCCACTTT. Translating gives CASSKGESGGNSPLHF.

The V and J genes are TRBV5-4 and TRBJ2-1; 11 bases agree with TRBD1. Per germline, CDR1 SGHNT and CDR2 YYREEE (reference sequence). V gave up 0 bases and J gave up 0 bases; unmatched junction bases: 8. This CDR3 has 19 amino acids. As DNA, the CDR3 is TGTGCCAGCAGCTTGGGTAGGACAGGGGGCTCCAGCTCCTACAATGAGCAGTTCTTC. This codes for CASSLGRTGGSSSYNEQFF.

This chain connects TRBV7-8 to TRBJ2-1; tentatively, D is TRBD1 (7 bases). Trimming pared 3 bases from V and 4 bases from J, leaving 19 bases between. Germline-derived CDR1 and CDR2 are SGHVS and FQNEAQ. This CDR3 spans 17 amino acids. As DNA, the CDR3 is TGTGCCAGCAGCTTGAGGAGGGGGCCCACCCATTACAATGAGCAGTTCTTC. Translation: CASSLRRGPTHYNEQFF. Full variable domain (outside the CDR3, taken from reference TRBV7-8 and TRBJ2-1): GAGVSQSPRYKVAKRGQDVALRCDPISGHVSLFWYQQALGQGPEFLTYFQNEAQLDKSGLPSDRFFAERPEGSVSTLKIQRTQQEDSAVYLCASSLRRGPTHYNEQFFGPGTRLTVL.

Only a few counts were recorded for this clonotype. The chain joins TRBV19 to TRBJ1-5; 8 nucleotides align to TRBD1. Germline V CDR1 and CDR2: LNHDA, SQIVND (reference sequence). Unmatched junction bases numbered 7, after V lost 5 bases and J lost 4 bases. The CDR3 consists of 15 residues. CDR3 sequence (DNA): TGTGCCAGTAGTCCCGGACAGGGTGGAAATCAGCCCCAGCATTTT. Residues: CASSPGQGGNQPQHF.

Relative to its sample, this clonotype is large. The chain uses TRBV24-1 and TRBJ1-1; 7 bases are shared with TRBD1. Trimming at V came to 3 bases and at J to 8 bases, leaving 8 bases not matched to a gene. The CDR3 has 14 amino acids. Looked up from germline, CDR1 is KGHDR and CDR2 is SFDVKD. Here the CDR3 reads CATSDPGTAEEAFF. Here the CDR3 DNA reads TGTGCCACCAGTGATCCAGGGACAGCAGAAGAAGCTTTCTTT.

This clonotype appeared a few times. This rearrangement joins TRBV29-1 to TRBJ2-7, with TRBD1 matching over 9 bases. Trimming cost V 5 bases and J 0 bases; bases outside gene matches: 5. This CDR3 spans 14 amino acids. Germline-derived CDR1 and CDR2 are SQVTM and ANQGSEA. In DNA, the CDR3 is TGCAGCGTTACGAGGACAGGGGACTCCTACGAGCAGTACTTC. Translated: CSVTRTGDSYEQYF.

V gene TRBV6-2 or TRBV6-3 combines with J gene TRBJ1-3; the D is unclear. Looked up from germline, CDR1 is MNHEY and CDR2 is SVGEGT. V lost 4 bases and J 4 bases, leaving 8 bases between the germline ends. The CDR3 totals 13 residues. The CDR3 DNA follows: TGTGCCAGCAGTTCCGTTATGGGAAACACCATATATTTT. This sequence encodes CASSSVMGNTIYF.

The chain joins TRBV4-1 to TRBJ1-2; a possible D gene is TRBD1 (6 bases). Germline CDR1 reads MGHRA; CDR2 reads YSYEKL. V was shortened by 1 base and J by 7 bases, with 22 bases between the two germline ends. This CDR3 spans 17 amino acids. CDR3 amino acids: CASSQGLRGGRGFGYTF. The CDR3 nucleotides are TGCGCCAGCAGCCAAGGTTTGAGGGGGGGGCGCGGTTTTGGCTACACCTTC.

This clonotype came up a few times. The V gene is TRBV27, the J gene TRBJ2-1; TRBD1 matches 9 bases. CDR1 and CDR2 (germline): MNHEY, SMNVEV (reference sequence). The CDR3 contains 15 residues. J gave up 7 bases and V 3 bases, and 7 bases lay outside the gene matches. The CDR3 DNA reads as TGTGCCAGCAGTTTTACGGGACAGGGAGGTAATGAGCAGTTCTTC. As protein: CASSFTGQGGNEQFF.

This clonotype is judged hyperexpanded. This chain joins TRBV11-2 and TRBJ2-5, with 9 bases lining up with TRBD1. Germline lookup yields CDR1 SGHAT and CDR2 FQNNGV. V was clipped by 0 bases and J by 4 bases; unmatched bases: 9. The CDR3 loop spans 17 amino acids. The CDR3 here is CASSLDGQDRGGETQYF. CDR3 nucleotide sequence: TGTGCCAGCAGCTTAGACGGCCAGGACAGGGGAGGAGAGACCCAGTACTTC.

This chain connects TRBV28 to TRBJ2-7; weak D call: TRBD1 (5 bases). This CDR3 contains 15 residues. Germline CDR1 MDHEN, CDR2 SYDVKM. The V end lost 5 bases, the J end lost 4 bases, and 18 bases lay between the germline ends. CDR3 nucleotides: TGTGCCAGCAGTAACAACCGGGTTTACAGGTACGAGCAGTACTTC. Protein product: CASSNNRVYRYEQYF.

In this sample, this clonotype is medium-sized. The chain is built from TRBV27 and TRBJ2-3, with TRBD1 identical over 9 bases. The J segment lost 4 bases and the V segment lost 5 bases, leaving 13 bases of the junction unmatched. CDR3 length equals 17 residues. Germline CDR1 reads MNHEY; CDR2 reads SMNVEV (reference sequence). CDR3 sequence (DNA): TGTGCCAGCAGTCTCTTGCTTGGGACAGGGAGAGCAGATACGCAGTATTTT. It is translated as CASSLLLGTGRADTQYF.

The CDR3 DNA reads as TGCGCCAGCAGCTTAACTACCCCTAGCACAGATACGCAGTATTTT. Translated: CASSLTTPSTDTQYF. The chain employs TRBV5-1 and TRBJ2-3, with no clear D. The CDR3 extends over 15 amino acids. Germline CDR1 is SGHRS and CDR2 is YFSETQ. V was clipped by 2 bases and J by 0 bases, with 10 bases between them.

This clonotype was seen only once. The chain couples TRBV6-2 or TRBV6-3 to TRBJ2-3, with TRBD2 matching over 15 bases. Germline CDR1 reads MNHEY; CDR2 reads SVGEGT. Trimming at V came to 6 bases and at J to 5 bases, leaving 9 bases not matched to a gene. The CDR3 covers 17 residues. CDR3 loop: CASSRTSGGAGGDTQYF. As DNA, the CDR3 is TGTGCCAGCAGCCGGACTAGCGGGGGGGCCGGAGGAGATACGCAGTATTTT.

This clonotype was seen just once. The J gene is TRBJ2-3, the V gene TRBV30; the D is unclear. V was trimmed by 1 base and J by 1 base, leaving 12 bases between them. This CDR3 has 15 residues. Germline CDR1 is GTSNPN and CDR2 is SVGIG (reference sequence). The CDR3 spells CAWSASGVGTDTQYF. CDR3 nucleotides: TGTGCCTGGAGTGCCAGTGGAGTGGGCACAGATACGCAGTATTTT.

The gene calls are TRBV24-1 and TRBJ2-3; 9 bases align to TRBD2. This CDR3 is built from 16 residues. V shed 4 bases, J shed 6 bases, and the junction held 10 bases outside the gene matches. From germline, CDR1 is KGHDR and CDR2 SFDVKD. CDR3 DNA: TGTGCCACCAGTGACCAAATAGCGGGGGCGGGGGATACGCAGTATTTT. It encodes CATSDQIAGAGDTQYF.

This rearrangement joins TRBV7-8 to TRBJ1-1; 10 positions agree with TRBD1. The CDR3 spans 15 residues. The V gene end was trimmed by 5 bases and the J gene end by 3 bases; junction bases not matched to a gene: 6. CDR1 and CDR2 (germline): SGHVS, FQNEAQ. DNA of the CDR3: TGTGCCAGCAGCCCAGACAGGGGGCGTCACACTGAAGCTTTCTTT. This gives the protein CASSPDRGRHTEAFF.